This is a list of T cell receptor beta chains from one sample in a study of cytomegalovirus exposure and HLA in healthy donors. Method: immunoSEQ multiplex PCR; TCRdb's copy keeps in-frame clones and lacks some. The sample lists about 140,000 clones, 80% occurring once. Source material: PBMCs. The source is a woman between 40 and 50 years old in good health and CMV-seronegative. The CDR3 runs from the conserved cysteine through the conserved F or W. The D gene is left open where the match is weak. For some rows the clone size is stated as once, few or many, or as a class when expanded; others skip it.

CAWSVIRNTNYGYTF	TGTGCCTGGAGTGTTATCAGAAACACTAACTATGGCTACACCTTC	TRBV30	.	TRBJ1-2	.
CASSLGQGDLYGYTF	TGTGCCAGCAGCTTAGGACAGGGAGATTTGTATGGCTACACCTTC	TRBV7-9	TRBD1	TRBJ1-2	.
CASSLNRDNEQFF	TGTGCCAGCAGCCTCAATAGAGACAATGAGCAGTTCTTC	TRBV7-3	.	TRBJ2-1	.
CASSPEVAGNTIYF	TGTGCCAGCAGCCCCGAGGTCGCTGGAAACACCATATATTTT	TRBV9	.	TRBJ1-3	.
CASSLRTGELFF	TGTGCCAGCAGCTTGAGGACCGGGGAGCTGTTTTTT	TRBV11-3	.	TRBJ2-2	.
CAISDRGTQETQYF	TGTGCCATCAGTGACAGGGGCACCCAAGAGACCCAGTACTTC	TRBV10-3	.	TRBJ2-5	.
CASSFGSGAKNIQYF	TGCGCCAGCAGCTTTGGTTCGGGGGCCAAAAACATTCAGTACTTC	TRBV5-1	.	TRBJ2-4	.
CASSAGTGNEQFF	TGTGCCAGCAGTGCCGGGACAGGGAATGAGCAGTTCTTC	TRBV9	TRBD1	TRBJ2-1	.
CSVRREWGGELFF	TGCAGCGTTAGGCGGGAGTGGGGCGGGGAGCTGTTTTTT	TRBV29-1	TRBD2	TRBJ2-2	.
CASSSPGFTGELFF	TGTGCCAGCAGCTCTCCGGGTTTCACCGGGGAGCTGTTTTTT	TRBV21-1	.	TRBJ2-2	.
CASSPGGLRNQPQHF	TGTGCCAGCTCACCAGGGGGGTTACGCAATCAGCCCCAGCATTTT	TRBV18	.	TRBJ1-5	.
CAWSGTRDRGIVQPQHF	TGTGCCTGGAGTGGTACTCGGGACAGGGGGATCGTCCAGCCCCAGCATTTT	TRBV30	TRBD1	TRBJ1-5	.
CASSQDTPSGSDEQFF	TGTGCCAGCAGCCAAGATACACCTAGCGGGAGCGATGAGCAGTTCTTC	TRBV4-2	TRBD2	TRBJ2-1	.
CASSVGGNPGPYEQYF	TGTGCCAGCAGCGTAGGAGGTAACCCAGGGCCCTACGAGCAGTACTTC	TRBV9	.	TRBJ2-7	.
CASGKSNQPQHF	TGTGCTAGTGGCAAAAGCAATCAGCCCCAGCATTTT	TRBV12-5	.	TRBJ1-5	.
CASSQDLGDSYEQYF	TGTGCCAGCAGCCAAGATCTCGGGGATTCCTACGAGCAGTACTTC	TRBV4-2	.	TRBJ2-7	.
CASSLDWAGGLGYTF	TGTGCCAGCAGCTTAGATTGGGCAGGGGGCTTGGGCTACACCTTC	TRBV11-2	TRBD1	TRBJ1-2	.
CASTFSPGSQETQYF	TGCGCCAGCACCTTTTCTCCAGGGTCCCAAGAGACCCAGTACTTC	TRBV5-1	.	TRBJ2-5	once
CASSRPGQTYEQYF	TGTGCCAGCAGCAGACCGGGACAGACTTACGAGCAGTACTTC	TRBV11-1	TRBD1	TRBJ2-7	few
CASSYSRGRRAGELFF	TGTGCCAGCAGTTACTCAAGGGGCCGGAGGGCCGGGGAGCTGTTTTTT	TRBV6-5	.	TRBJ2-2	.
CASSYTGTGSHEQYF	TGTGCCAGCAGTTATACCGGGACAGGGTCCCACGAGCAGTACTTC	TRBV28	TRBD1	TRBJ2-7	once
CASSSEWRGSYGYTF	TGTGCCAGCAGCTCGGAGTGGAGGGGATCTTATGGCTACACCTTC	TRBV11-2	.	TRBJ1-2	.
CASSYLPGGLVNEQFF	TGTGCCAGCAGTTACTTGCCGGGGGGGCTCGTCAATGAGCAGTTCTTC	TRBV6-6	TRBD2	TRBJ2-1	.
CASKGPEGPEQYF	TGTGCCAGCAAAGGGCCCGAGGGTCCCGAGCAGTACTTC	TRBV27	.	TRBJ2-7	.
CASSMGLAKGEQYF	TGTGCCAGCAGCATGGGACTAGCGAAAGGCGAGCAGTACTTC	TRBV7-8	TRBD2	TRBJ2-7	.
CASSSGTFPTDTQYF	TGTGCCAGCAGCTCGGGGACATTCCCCACAGATACGCAGTATTTT	TRBV11-2	.	TRBJ2-3	.
CASSLSGGALGTQYF	TGTGCCAGCAGCTTAAGCGGGGGGGCCCTAGGTACGCAGTATTTT	TRBV11-3	TRBD2	TRBJ2-3	.
CASTWDREAMEQYF	TGTGCCAGCACTTGGGACAGGGAGGCTATGGAGCAGTACTTC	TRBV18	TRBD1	TRBJ2-7	.
CASSVVGGGRETQYF	TGTGCCAGCAGCGTAGTCGGGGGGGGGCGAGAGACCCAGTACTTC	TRBV9	TRBD2	TRBJ2-5	.
CASSLGLAGVADTQYF	TGTGCCAGCAGCCTTGGACTAGCGGGGGTTGCAGATACGCAGTATTTT	TRBV7-9	TRBD2	TRBJ2-3	once
CASSPRQMNTEAFF	TGTGCCAGCAGTCCAAGACAGATGAACACTGAAGCTTTCTTT	TRBV27	.	TRBJ1-1	few
CASSFGQVDSYEQYF	TGTGCCAGCAGTTTCGGACAGGTGGATTCCTACGAGCAGTACTTC	TRBV27	TRBD1	TRBJ2-7	.
CATMVQTTNEAFF	TGTGCCACCATGGTACAGACGACCAATGAAGCTTTCTTT	TRBV25-1	.	TRBJ1-1	.
CASSLVQGHNEQFF	TGTGCCAGCAGCTTAGTCCAGGGCCACAATGAGCAGTTCTTC	TRBV7-3	.	TRBJ2-1	.
CASSHYDRNTEAFF	TGTGCCAGCAGCCATTACGACAGAAACACTGAAGCTTTCTTT	TRBV7-8	.	TRBJ1-1	few
CASARGVGNEQFF	TGTGCCAGTGCTCGGGGGGTGGGCAATGAGCAGTTCTTC	TRBV6-5	TRBD2	TRBJ2-1	.
CASSSSGRVNEQYF	TGTGCCAGCAGTAGTAGCGGGAGGGTGAACGAGCAGTACTTC	TRBV6-6	TRBD2	TRBJ2-7	.
CASSLVPTATYEQYF	TGTGCCAGCAGCTTGGTCCCGACAGCTACCTACGAGCAGTACTTC	TRBV5-8	.	TRBJ2-7	.
CASSLTANEKLFF	TGTGCCAGCAGCTTGACAGCGAATGAAAAACTGTTTTTT	TRBV11-3	.	TRBJ1-4	.
CASSVGEGGDFYEQYF	TGTGCCAGCAGCGTGGGGGAAGGGGGAGACTTCTACGAGCAGTACTTC	TRBV9	.	TRBJ2-7	.
CASSTRSGRGYNEQFF	TGTGCCAGCAGTACCCGCAGCGGGAGGGGATACAATGAGCAGTTCTTC	TRBV27	TRBD2	TRBJ2-1	few
CASSYTGAGEQYF	TGTGCCAGCAGTTATACAGGGGCAGGCGAGCAGTACTTC	TRBV9	TRBD1	TRBJ2-7	.
CASSRGLAGRNEQFF	TGTGCCAGCAGCCGGGGACTAGCGGGCCGCAATGAGCAGTTCTTC	TRBV7-2	TRBD2	TRBJ2-1	.
CASSHSGWGTEAFF	TGCGCCAGCAGCCACTCAGGGTGGGGAACTGAAGCTTTCTTT	TRBV4-1	.	TRBJ1-1	.
CASGSGDWRYEQYF	TGTGCCAGCGGCTCCGGAGATTGGAGGTACGAGCAGTACTTC	TRBV6-5	.	TRBJ2-7	.